The source of this T cell receptor beta chain is a study of blood T cell repertoires in COVID-19. Across the whole study: Samples representing acute and convalescent COVID-19 were sourced from the United States, Italy and Spain. The cDNA or gDNA used as material had been derived from T cells, B-cell-depleted T cells, or PBMCs.

The V end lost 2 bases, the J end lost 1 base, and 12 bases lay between the germline ends. Looked up from germline, CDR1 is SGHRS and CDR2 is YFSETQ. The CDR3 is 15 residues long. The authors' processing: Amplification with reference gene primers provided the estimates of nucleated cell counts. Profiling relied on immunoSEQ multiplex PCR, and the TCRdb table lists in-frame clones only, not all of them. D and trimming come from the DNA, and the V and J calls and clone size come from that table. The data show tens of thousands of clones, 80% seen once. The chain is built from TRBV5-1 and TRBJ1-1; D remains unclear. Sequenced: peripheral blood. This sequence was found in a woman over 75 with acute or convalescent COVID-19. CDR3 DNA sequence: TGCGCCAGCAGCTTTCGGGAGGGATCGAACACTGAAGCTTTCTTT. Translating gives CASSFREGSNTEAFF.